Listed below are T cell receptor beta chains from one sample, sequenced in a study of T cells in Graves' hyperthyroidism and ophthalmopathy. TCRdb ran MiXCR on the multiplex PCR reads and lists one entry per CDR3 protein. The sample has tens of thousands of distinct CDR3 sequences, approximately 53% seen once. The sequenced sample consisted of peripheral blood or thyroid tissue (not recorded which). These receptors all stem from a young man with Graves' hyperthyroidism. Each CDR3 is given with its conserved first and last residue. The D gene is left open where the match is weak. The listing skips clone size in some rows; elsewhere it reads once, few, many or a size class.

v_gene	d_gene	len	j_gene	abundance	CDR3aa	CDR3nt
TRBV7-9	TRBD1	16	TRBJ1-5	many	CASSETAGTGIQPQHF	TGTGCCAGCAGCGAGACCGCCGGGACAGGAATTCAACCCCAGCATTTT
TRBV7-3	.	13	TRBJ2-5	.	CASSLGGEETQYF	TGTGCCAGCAGCTTGGGGGGAGAAGAGACCCAGTACTTC
TRBV20-1	TRBD2	16	TRBJ2-7	many	CSAPRGGTSGSYEQYF	TGCAGTGCACCGAGGGGTGGAACTAGCGGTTCCTACGAGCAGTACTTC
TRBV5-5	.	16	TRBJ1-2	many	CASSLSAEGRGYGYTF	TGTGCCAGCAGCTTGTCGGCGGAAGGACGGGGCTATGGCTACACCTTC
TRBV10-3	.	13	TRBJ2-7	many	CAISEPQVSEQYF	TGTGCCATCAGTGAGCCGCAGGTGTCCGAGCAGTACTTC
TRBV7-9	.	14	TRBJ1-4	many	CASSTGHINEKLFF	TGTGCCAGCAGCACCGGGCACATTAATGAAAAACTGTTTTTT
TRBV11-2	TRBD2	15	TRBJ2-3	many	CASIWGSGGADTQYF	TGTGCCAGCATCTGGGGGTCGGGGGGGGCAGATACGCAGTATTTT
TRBV20-1	TRBD2	13	TRBJ2-5	many	CSARAGGPETQYF	TGCAGTGCCCGAGCGGGGGGGCCGGAGACCCAGTACTTC
TRBV7-9	.	13	TRBJ2-7	.	CASRDYRHYEQYF	TGTGCCAGCAGAGACTACAGGCACTACGAGCAGTACTTC
TRBV12-3/TRBV12-4	TRBD1	15	TRBJ2-7	medium-sized	CASTILTGSSYEQYF	TGTGCCAGCACCATACTGACAGGGAGCTCCTACGAGCAGTACTTC
TRBV6-1	TRBD1	15	TRBJ1-5	many	CASSVQGVFNQPQHF	TGTGCCAGCAGCGTACAGGGGGTCTTCAATCAGCCCCAGCATTTT
TRBV6-6	.	16	TRBJ2-2	many	CASSNPGTSNTGELFF	TGTGCCAGCAGTAACCCCGGGACGTCGAACACCGGGGAGCTGTTTTTT
TRBV7-2	TRBD2	15	TRBJ2-7	medium-sized	CASSLVRGGTYEQYF	TGTGCCAGCAGCTTAGTGCGGGGGGGCACCTACGAGCAGTACTTC
TRBV7-2	TRBD1	17	TRBJ1-5	.	CASSLTGTGGWHQPQHF	TGTGCCAGCAGTCTGACCGGGACAGGGGGTTGGCATCAGCCCCAGCATTTT
TRBV10-2	.	15	TRBJ1-1	.	CASSQAGMWDTEAFF	TGCGCCAGCAGCCAAGCGGGGATGTGGGACACTGAAGCTTTCTTT
TRBV7-2	.	15	TRBJ1-1	.	CASSFANTGNTEAFF	TGTGCCAGCAGCTTCGCGAACACCGGGAACACTGAAGCTTTCTTT
TRBV20-1	.	13	TRBJ1-5	few	CSAARQVREPQHF	TGCAGTGCGGCCCGACAGGTACGGGAGCCCCAGCATTTT
TRBV4-1	TRBD2	15	TRBJ2-7	many	CASSQDRRGAYEQYF	TGCGCCAGCAGCCAAGATAGGCGGGGGGCCTACGAGCAGTACTTC
TRBV27	.	16	TRBJ2-2	many	CASSLSRGLNTGELFF	TGTGCCAGCAGTTTATCGAGGGGGTTGAACACCGGGGAGCTGTTTTTT
TRBV11-1	.	14	TRBJ1-2	.	CASSVGPPGDGYTF	TGTGCCAGCAGCGTTGGGCCCCCGGGAGATGGCTACACCTTC
TRBV7-3	.	16	TRBJ1-4	.	CASSLNSPADNEKLFF	TGTGCCAGCAGCTTAAACAGTCCGGCGGATAATGAAAAACTGTTTTTT
TRBV7-2	TRBD2	20	TRBJ2-5	once	CASSFPPETSGNTVWEAQCF	TGTGCCAGCAGCTTCCCCCCCGAGACTAGCGGAAATACCGTGTGGGAGGCCCAGTGCTTC
TRBV7-9	.	13	TRBJ2-5	.	CASSLFRAETQYF	TGTGCCAGCAGCTTATTCCGGGCGGAGACCCAGTACTTC
TRBV2	.	14	TRBJ2-2	.	CASSEGWGSGELFF	TGTGCCAGCAGTGAAGGGTGGGGGAGCGGGGAGCTGTTTTTT
TRBV9	TRBD1	16	TRBJ1-2	many	CASSPPLKGASYGYTF	TGTGCCAGCAGCCCACCCCTTAAGGGGGCTAGTTATGGCTACACCTTC
TRBV5-8	.	11	TRBJ1-5	many	CASSALGPQHF	TGTGCCAGCAGCGCCCTCGGCCCCCAGCATTTT
TRBV10-1	.	15	TRBJ2-2	many	CASSPRDTNTGELFF	TGCGCCAGCAGCCCCCGGGACACGAACACCGGGGAGCTGTTTTTT
TRBV29-1	TRBD1	14	TRBJ1-2	once	CSVRLSGQGMGYTF	TGCAGCGTTCGCCTCTCCGGACAGGGGATGGGCTACACCTTC
TRBV5-1	TRBD1	15	TRBJ2-3	few	CASRVNRGPTDTQYF	TGCGCCAGCAGGGTGAACAGGGGGCCCACAGATACGCAGTATTTT
TRBV25-1	.	15	TRBJ2-6	.	CASSDPPAGANVLTF	TGTGCCAGCAGTGACCCTCCAGCTGGTGCCAACGTCCTGACTTTC
TRBV29-1	TRBD2	14	TRBJ2-7	many	CSVGGTSVSYEQYF	TGCAGCGTTGGTGGGACTAGCGTATCCTACGAGCAGTACTTC
TRBV19	.	14	TRBJ1-5	.	CASTGNREGQPQHF	TGTGCCAGTACGGGTAACAGGGAAGGTCAGCCCCAGCATTTT
TRBV25-1	.	15	TRBJ1-6	once	CASSEGGLRDSPLHF	TGTGCCAGCAGTGAGGGGGGGCTTCGCGATTCACCCCTCCACTTT
TRBV24-1	.	13	TRBJ1-2	.	CATSDSGGYGYTF	TGTGCCACCAGTGATTCAGGAGGCTATGGCTACACCTTC
TRBV20-1	.	14	TRBJ1-6	many	CSAPSGGPGAPLHF	TGCAGTGCCCCCTCTGGAGGACCTGGGGCACCCCTCCACTTT
TRBV7-3	.	12	TRBJ2-5	.	CASSLVYETQYF	TGTGCCAGCAGCTTAGTATACGAGACCCAGTACTTC
TRBV9	.	13	TRBJ1-5	.	CASSAGVNQPQHF	TGTGCCAGCAGCGCAGGGGTTAATCAGCCCCAGCATTTT
TRBV7-2	.	15	TRBJ1-2	medium-sized	CASSLSRVGVHGYTF	TGTGCCAGCAGCCTATCCCGGGTAGGGGTGCATGGCTACACCTTC
TRBV29-1	TRBD1	12	TRBJ1-2	many	CSSRDRGSGYTF	TGCAGCTCCCGGGACAGGGGATCTGGCTACACCTTC
TRBV5-1	TRBD2	16	TRBJ2-5	.	CASSQIRAGGGETQYF	TGCGCCAGCAGTCAGATCCGGGCGGGAGGCGGGGAGACCCAGTACTTC
TRBV7-8	.	14	TRBJ2-7	.	CASSLQRISYEQYF	TGTGCCAGCAGCTTGCAGCGGATCTCCTACGAGCAGTACTTC
TRBV20-1	.	14	TRBJ2-7	once	CSARDRAVSYEQYF	TGCAGTGCTAGAGATCGGGCCGTATCCTACGAGCAGTACTTC
TRBV14	TRBD2	17	TRBJ2-2	many	CASSHQDISGQTGELFF	TGTGCCAGCAGCCACCAGGACATTAGCGGGCAAACCGGGGAGCTGTTTTTT
TRBV14	TRBD2	16	TRBJ2-7	.	CASSETGTSGRYEQYF	TGTGCCAGCAGCGAAACCGGGACTAGCGGGAGGTACGAGCAGTACTTC
TRBV19	TRBD1	15	TRBJ1-5	once	CASSIQDRDGQPQHF	TGTGCCAGTAGTATCCAAGACAGGGACGGACAGCCCCAGCATTTT
TRBV11-2	.	12	TRBJ1-1	few	CASSQGRTEAFF	TGTGCCAGCAGCCAAGGGAGGACTGAAGCTTTCTTT
TRBV10-3	.	16	TRBJ2-7	many	CAIRAGAGPGGHEQYF	TGTGCCATCAGGGCGGGGGCGGGACCCGGCGGGCACGAGCAGTACTTC
TRBV4-1	TRBD1	17	TRBJ2-7	many	CASSQVTGTARAYEQYF	TGCGCCAGCAGCCAAGTGACCGGGACAGCAAGAGCTTACGAGCAGTACTTC
TRBV27	.	15	TRBJ2-7	few	CASSFVGVGSYEQYF	TGTGCCAGCAGTTTTGTAGGGGTTGGGTCCTACGAGCAGTACTTC
TRBV15	.	13	TRBJ1-1	.	CATSSVAGTEAFF	TGTGCCACCAGCAGCGTAGCGGGAACTGAAGCTTTCTTT
TRBV20-1	.	8	TRBJ2-7	.	CSASTGYF	TGCAGTGCTAGCACAGGCTACTTC
TRBV29-1	TRBD1	11	TRBJ2-5	few	CSGTGGETQYF	TGCAGCGGGACAGGGGGGGAGACCCAGTACTTC
TRBV6-5	.	16	TRBJ1-1	many	CASSYSSWSRSTEAFF	TGTGCCAGCAGTTACTCGAGCTGGTCGCGGAGCACTGAAGCTTTCTTT